This T cell receptor (beta chain) is drawn from a study of OX40 agonist ivuxolimab in advanced cancers. The wider study: Administration of intravenous ivuxolimab to patients occurred every 2 weeks at 0.01 to 10 mg/kg. Partial responses were achieved by three patients, of whom one had hepatocellular carcinoma and two had cutaneous melanoma. A male proportion of about 86% was recorded, with mean age around 64 years and range about 20 to 79. General study findings and limits: Expanded clones belonging to CD8+ T cells outnumbered, on average, those of CD4+.

The CDR3 runs to 12 residues. Germline loops: CDR1 SGHKS, CDR2 YYEKEE (reference sequence). V was shortened by 4 bases and J by 5 bases, with 10 bases between the two germline ends. The data were produced by immunoSEQ multiplex PCR, yet TCRdb's version contains in-frame clones alone and is incomplete. The sample yields roughly 67,000 clones, around nine tenths seen once. Comment on this clone: No antigen is known for it.

Sequenced material: CD4+ or CD8+ T cells sorted from blood, taken in a trial of the OX40 agonist ivuxolimab. The receptor comes from an adult with an advanced solid tumor such as melanoma, head and neck, liver or kidney cancer. V is TRBV5-5 and J is TRBJ2-7; D remains unclear. CDR3 in amino acids: CASSVHTDEQYF. The DNA for the CDR3 is TGTGCCAGCAGCGTTCATACGGACGAGCAGTACTTC.